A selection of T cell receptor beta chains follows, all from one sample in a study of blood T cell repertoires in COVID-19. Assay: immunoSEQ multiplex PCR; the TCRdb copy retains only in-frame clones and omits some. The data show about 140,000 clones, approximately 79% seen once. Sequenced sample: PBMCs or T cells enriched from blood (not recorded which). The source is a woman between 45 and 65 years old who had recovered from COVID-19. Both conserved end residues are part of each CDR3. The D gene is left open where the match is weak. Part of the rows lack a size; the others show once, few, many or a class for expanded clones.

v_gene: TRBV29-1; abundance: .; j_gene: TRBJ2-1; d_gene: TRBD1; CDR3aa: CSGRLQGNNEQFF; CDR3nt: TGCAGCGGTCGTCTACAGGGGAACAATGAGCAGTTCTTC
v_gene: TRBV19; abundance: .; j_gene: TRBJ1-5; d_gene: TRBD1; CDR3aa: CASSDRGTQPQHF; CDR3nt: TGTGCCAGTAGTGACAGGGGAACTCAGCCCCAGCATTTT
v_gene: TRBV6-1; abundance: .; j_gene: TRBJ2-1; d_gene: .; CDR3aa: CASSEVGSGQHEQFF; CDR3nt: TGTGCCAGCAGTGAAGTGGGGTCAGGGCAGCATGAGCAGTTCTTC
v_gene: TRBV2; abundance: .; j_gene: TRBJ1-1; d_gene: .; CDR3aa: CASRAGPEAFF; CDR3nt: TGTGCCAGCAGGGCGGGACCAGAAGCTTTCTTT
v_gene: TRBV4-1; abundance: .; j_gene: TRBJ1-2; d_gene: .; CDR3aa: CASSLPGGGGYTF; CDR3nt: TGCGCCAGCAGCCTCCCCGGCGGGGGAGGCTACACCTTC
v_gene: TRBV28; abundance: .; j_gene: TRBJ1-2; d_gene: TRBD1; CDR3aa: CASRQQTGVGYTF; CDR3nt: TGTGCCAGCAGGCAACAAACAGGGGTGGGCTACACCTTC
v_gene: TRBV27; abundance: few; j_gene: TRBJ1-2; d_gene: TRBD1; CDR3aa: CASGQGYGYTF; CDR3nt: TGTGCCAGCGGACAGGGCTATGGCTACACCTTC
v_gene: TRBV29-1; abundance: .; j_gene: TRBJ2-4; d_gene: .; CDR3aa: CSVEEAGNIQYF; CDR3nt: TGCAGCGTTGAAGAAGCAGGGAACATTCAGTACTTC
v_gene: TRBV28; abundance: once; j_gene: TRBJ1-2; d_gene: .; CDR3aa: CASRTTRGGGYTF; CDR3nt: TGTGCCAGCAGGACGACAAGGGGAGGTGGCTACACCTTC
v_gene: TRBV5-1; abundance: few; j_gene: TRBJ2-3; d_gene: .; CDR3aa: CASSLVGRGDTQYF; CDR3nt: TGCGCCAGCAGCTTGGTCGGCCGCGGGGATACGCAGTATTTT
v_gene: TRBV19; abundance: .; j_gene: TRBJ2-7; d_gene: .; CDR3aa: CASSMARGSLYEQYF; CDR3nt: TGTGCCAGTAGTATGGCTCGAGGGTCCTTGTACGAGCAGTACTTC
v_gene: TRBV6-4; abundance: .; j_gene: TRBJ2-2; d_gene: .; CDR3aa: CASSGGDTGELFF; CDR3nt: TGTGCCAGCAGCGGGGGAGACACCGGGGAGCTGTTTTTT
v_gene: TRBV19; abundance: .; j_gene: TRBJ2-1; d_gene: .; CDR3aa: CASTPLGDFNEQFF; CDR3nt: TGTGCCAGTACTCCCTTGGGGGACTTTAATGAGCAGTTCTTC
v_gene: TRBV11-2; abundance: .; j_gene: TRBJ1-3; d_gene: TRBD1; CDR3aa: CASSLPVLDRAGNTIYF; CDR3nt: TGTGCCAGCAGCTTACCGGTGTTAGACAGGGCTGGAAACACCATATATTTT
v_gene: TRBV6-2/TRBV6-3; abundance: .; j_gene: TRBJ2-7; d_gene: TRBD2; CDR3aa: CASSFNSGRDHEQYF; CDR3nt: TGTGCCAGCAGTTTTAATAGCGGGAGGGATCACGAGCAGTACTTC
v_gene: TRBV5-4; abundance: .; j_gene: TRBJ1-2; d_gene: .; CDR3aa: CASSLVEGGILGGYTF; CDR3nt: TGTGCCAGCAGCTTGGTCGAAGGGGGTATCTTGGGTGGCTACACCTTC
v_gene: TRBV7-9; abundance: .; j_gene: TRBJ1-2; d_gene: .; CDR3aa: CASSQDWGVGGYTF; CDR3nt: TGTGCCAGCAGCCAGGATTGGGGGGTTGGAGGCTACACCTTC
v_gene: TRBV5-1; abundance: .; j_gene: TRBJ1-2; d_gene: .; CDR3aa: CASSFTKDYGYTF; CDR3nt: TGCGCCAGCAGCTTCACTAAAGACTATGGCTACACCTTC
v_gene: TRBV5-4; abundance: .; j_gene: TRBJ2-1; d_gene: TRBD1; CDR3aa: CASSPGQGAYNEQFF; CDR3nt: TGTGCCAGCAGCCCAGGACAGGGGGCCTACAATGAGCAGTTCTTC
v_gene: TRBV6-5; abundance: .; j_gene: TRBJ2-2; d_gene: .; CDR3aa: CASRRAGNTGELFF; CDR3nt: TGTGCCAGCAGACGTGCGGGGAACACCGGGGAGCTGTTTTTT
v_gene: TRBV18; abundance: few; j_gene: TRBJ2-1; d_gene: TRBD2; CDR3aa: CASSREAGVKVEQFF; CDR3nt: TGTGCCAGCTCACGTGAAGCGGGAGTCAAGGTTGAGCAGTTCTTC
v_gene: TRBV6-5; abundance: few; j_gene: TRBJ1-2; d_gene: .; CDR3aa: CASSYTGRANYGYTF; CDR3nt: TGTGCCAGCAGTTATACAGGACGAGCTAACTATGGCTACACCTTC
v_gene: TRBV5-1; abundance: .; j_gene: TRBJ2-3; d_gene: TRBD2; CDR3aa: CASGRGDRTDTQYF; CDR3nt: TGCGCCAGCGGGAGGGGTGATCGAACAGATACGCAGTATTTT
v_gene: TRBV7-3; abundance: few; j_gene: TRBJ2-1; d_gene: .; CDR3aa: CASSRGREHVEQFF; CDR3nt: TGTGCCAGCAGCCGGGGGCGGGAGCACGTTGAGCAGTTCTTC
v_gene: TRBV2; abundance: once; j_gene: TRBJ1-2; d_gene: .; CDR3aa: CASSRQMTNYGYTF; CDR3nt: TGTGCCAGCAGCAGACAGATGACTAACTATGGCTACACCTTC
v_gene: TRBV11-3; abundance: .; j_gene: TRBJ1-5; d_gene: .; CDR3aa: CASSSGHNQPQHF; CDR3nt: TGTGCCAGCAGCTCCGGACACAATCAGCCCCAGCATTTT
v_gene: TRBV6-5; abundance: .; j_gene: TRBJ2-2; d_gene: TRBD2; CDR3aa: CASSRTSERAGELFF; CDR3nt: TGTGCCAGCAGCCGGACTAGCGAGAGGGCCGGGGAGCTGTTTTTT
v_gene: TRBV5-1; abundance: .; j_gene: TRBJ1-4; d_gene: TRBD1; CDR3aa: CASSPRVQGANEKLFF; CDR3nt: TGCGCCAGCAGCCCGCGAGTTCAGGGGGCAAATGAAAAACTGTTTTTT
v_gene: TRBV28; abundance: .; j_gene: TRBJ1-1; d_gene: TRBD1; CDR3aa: CASRQIRDRLLNTEAFF; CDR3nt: TGTGCCAGCAGACAAATCCGGGACAGACTGTTGAACACTGAAGCTTTCTTT
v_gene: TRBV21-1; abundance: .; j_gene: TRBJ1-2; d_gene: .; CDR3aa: CASSKGPVNNNYGYTF; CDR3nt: TGTGCCAGCAGCAAAGGGCCAGTCAATAATAACTATGGCTACACCTTC
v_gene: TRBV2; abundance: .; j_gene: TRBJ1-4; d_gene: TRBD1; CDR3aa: CASSWGQINEKLFF; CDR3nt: TGTGCCAGCAGTTGGGGACAGATAAATGAAAAACTGTTTTTT
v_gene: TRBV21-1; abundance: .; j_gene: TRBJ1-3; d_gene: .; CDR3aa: CASSNSDISRRNTIYF; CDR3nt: TGTGCCAGCAGCAATTCGGACATCTCAAGGAGAAACACCATATATTTT
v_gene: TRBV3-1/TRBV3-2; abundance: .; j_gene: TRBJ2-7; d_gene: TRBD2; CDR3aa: CASSQVVSGSNEQYF; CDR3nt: TGTGCCAGCAGCCAAGTTGTTAGCGGGAGTAACGAGCAGTACTTC
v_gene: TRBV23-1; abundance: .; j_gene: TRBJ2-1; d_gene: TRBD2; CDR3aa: CASSQSGRGNGNEQFF; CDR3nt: TGCGCCAGCAGTCAATCCGGGCGGGGGAACGGGAATGAGCAGTTCTTC
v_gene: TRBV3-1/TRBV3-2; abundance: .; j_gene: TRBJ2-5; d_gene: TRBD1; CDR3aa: CASSSKGGPYQETQYF; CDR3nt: TGTGCCAGCAGCTCAAAAGGGGGCCCTTACCAAGAGACCCAGTACTTC
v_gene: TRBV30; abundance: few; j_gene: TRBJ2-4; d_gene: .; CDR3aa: CAWSGTLGVKNIQYF; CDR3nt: TGTGCCTGGAGCGGGACTTTAGGGGTCAAAAACATTCAGTACTTC
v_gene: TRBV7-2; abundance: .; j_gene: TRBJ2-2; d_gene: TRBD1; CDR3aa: CASSFPERTGNTGELFF; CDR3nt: TGTGCCAGCAGCTTTCCCGAGAGGACAGGCAACACCGGGGAGCTGTTTTTT
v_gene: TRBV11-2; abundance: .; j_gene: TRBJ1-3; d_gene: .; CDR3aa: CASSLEMNPSGNTIYF; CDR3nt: TGTGCCAGCAGCCTTGAGATGAACCCCTCTGGAAACACCATATATTTT
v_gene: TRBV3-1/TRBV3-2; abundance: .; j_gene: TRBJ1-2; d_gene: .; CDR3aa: CASSQRGGERNYGYTF; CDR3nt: TGTGCCAGCAGCCAGAGGGGAGGGGAAAGAAACTATGGCTACACCTTC
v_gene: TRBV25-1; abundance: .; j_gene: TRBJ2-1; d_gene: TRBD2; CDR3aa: CASSEPTSGGRGEQFF; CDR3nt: TGTGCCAGCAGTGAACCCACTAGCGGGGGCAGGGGTGAGCAGTTCTTC
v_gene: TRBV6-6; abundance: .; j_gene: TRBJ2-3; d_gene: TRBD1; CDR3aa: CASSYGTGARTDTQYF; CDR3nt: TGTGCCAGCAGTTACGGGACAGGGGCAAGGACAGATACGCAGTATTTT
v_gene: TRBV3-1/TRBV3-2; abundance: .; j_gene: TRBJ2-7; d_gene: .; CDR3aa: CASSQVGLLAGSPKEQYF; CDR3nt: TGTGCCAGCAGCCAAGTGGGTTTGTTGGCAGGGTCACCTAAAGAGCAGTACTTC
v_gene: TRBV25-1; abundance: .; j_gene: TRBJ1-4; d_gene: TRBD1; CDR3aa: CASSPPTGETNEKLFF; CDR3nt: TGTGCCAGCTCACCTCCGACAGGGGAAACTAATGAAAAACTGTTTTTT
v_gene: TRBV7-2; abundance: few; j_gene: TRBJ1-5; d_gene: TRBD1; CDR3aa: CASSQNGQGVNQPQHF; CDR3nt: TGTGCCAGCAGCCAAAATGGGCAGGGGGTGAATCAGCCCCAGCATTTT
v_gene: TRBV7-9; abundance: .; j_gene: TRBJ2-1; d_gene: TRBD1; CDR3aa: CASSLEDRPSYNEQFF; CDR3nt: TGTGCCAGCAGCTTAGAGGACAGGCCCTCCTACAATGAGCAGTTCTTC
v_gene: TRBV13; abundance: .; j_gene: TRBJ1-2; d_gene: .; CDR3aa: CASSLYSNNYGYTF; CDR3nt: TGTGCCAGCAGCTTGTACAGTAATAACTATGGCTACACCTTC
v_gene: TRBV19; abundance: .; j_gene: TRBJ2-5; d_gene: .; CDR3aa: CASSMARETQYF; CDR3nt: TGTGCCAGTAGTATGGCCAGAGAGACCCAGTACTTC
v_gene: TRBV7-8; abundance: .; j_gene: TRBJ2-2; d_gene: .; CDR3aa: CASSSGVPGELFF; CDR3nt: TGTGCCAGCAGCTCAGGGGTCCCCGGGGAGCTGTTTTTT
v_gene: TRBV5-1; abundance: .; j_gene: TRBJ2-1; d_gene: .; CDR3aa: CASRSGSHEQFF; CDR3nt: TGCGCCAGCCGTTCAGGGTCCCATGAGCAGTTCTTC
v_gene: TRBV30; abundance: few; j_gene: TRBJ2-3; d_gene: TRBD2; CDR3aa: CAWSPRGSTYF; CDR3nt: TGTGCCTGGAGTCCTCGCGGGAGTACGTATTTT
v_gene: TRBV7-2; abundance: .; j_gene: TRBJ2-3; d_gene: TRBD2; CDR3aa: CASSSYTSGTDTQYF; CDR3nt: TGTGCCAGCAGCTCCTACACTAGCGGGACAGATACGCAGTATTTT
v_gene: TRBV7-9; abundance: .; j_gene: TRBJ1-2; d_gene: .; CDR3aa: CASSLGAGEGYGYTF; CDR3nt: TGTGCCAGCAGCTTGGGGGCGGGCGAGGGCTATGGCTACACCTTC
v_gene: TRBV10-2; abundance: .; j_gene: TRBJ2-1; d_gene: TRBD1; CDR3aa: CASSGDRDSYNEQFF; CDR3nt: TGCGCCAGCAGTGGGGACAGGGATTCCTACAATGAGCAGTTCTTC
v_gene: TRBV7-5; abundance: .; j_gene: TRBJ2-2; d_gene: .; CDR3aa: CARSTGGRGLVTGELFF; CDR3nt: TGTGCCAGAAGCACAGGAGGGAGGGGGTTGGTCACCGGGGAGCTGTTTTTT
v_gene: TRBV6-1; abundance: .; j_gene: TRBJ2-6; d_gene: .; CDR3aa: CASSGSDRPGANVLTF; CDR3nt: TGTGCCAGCAGTGGATCAGACAGGCCTGGGGCCAACGTCCTGACTTTC
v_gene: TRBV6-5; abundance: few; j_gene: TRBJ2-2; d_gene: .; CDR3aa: CASSYWSEWVSGELFF; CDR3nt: TGTGCCAGCAGTTACTGGAGTGAATGGGTCTCTGGGGAGCTGTTTTTT